The rows below give T cell receptor beta chains drawn from one sample of a study of blood T cell repertoires in COVID-19. Using immunoSEQ multiplex PCR, the repertoire was profiled, and TCRdb retains in-frame clones only, with some absent. The data contain about 240,000 clones, around 90% of them seen just once; the ten biggest clones take up just over 2.5%. The sequenced sample consisted of PBMCs or T cells enriched from blood (not recorded which). The receptors originated from a woman aged 25-40 years with acute COVID-19. CDR3s include the opening cysteine and the closing phenylalanine or tryptophan. Each record gives: J gene, D gene, clone size, V gene, CDR3 DNA, CDR3 protein. D genes are given only for firm matches. Clone size appears in some rows only: once, few, many, or a class for an expanded clone.

TRBJ2-3 | TRBD2 | . | TRBV5-1 | TGCGCCAGCAGCTCGTTTTTTAGCGGGGGGGCTTCAGATACGCAGTATTTT | CASSSFFSGGASDTQYF
TRBJ2-3 | TRBD2 | . | TRBV4-3 | TGCGCCAGCAGCCTTCCACCAGCGGGGGGGCCGATGGATACGCAGTATTTT | CASSLPPAGGPMDTQYF
TRBJ1-3 | . | . | TRBV15 | TGTGCCACCAGCAGAGACCGACAGTCTGGAAACACCATATATTTT | CATSRDRQSGNTIYF
TRBJ1-2 | TRBD1 | . | TRBV13 | TGTGCCAGCAGCCAGACAGGGGAGAGGATCTATGGCTACACCTTC | CASSQTGERIYGYTF
TRBJ2-7 | TRBD2 | . | TRBV18 | TGTGCCAGCTCACCACCATTGAGGAGCGGGGTCTACTCCTACGAGCAGTACTTC | CASSPPLRSGVYSYEQYF
TRBJ1-2 | . | . | TRBV12-3/TRBV12-4 | TGTGCCAGCAGACTCCAGGGAAGTGGTGGCTACACCTTC | CASRLQGSGGYTF
TRBJ2-6 | . | . | TRBV3-1/TRBV3-2 | TGTGCCAGCAGCCATACATGGGGGCGTAGCTCTGGGGCCAACGTCCTGACTTTC | CASSHTWGRSSGANVLTF
TRBJ1-1 | TRBD1 | . | TRBV13 | TGTGCCAGCAGCTTGGACAGGGAAGCGGTAGCTGAAGCTTTCTTT | CASSLDREAVAEAFF
TRBJ1-3 | TRBD1 | few | TRBV7-8 | TGTGCCAGCAGGGAATCAGGGGGCTCTGGAAACACCATATATTTT | CASRESGGSGNTIYF
TRBJ1-2 | . | . | TRBV5-4 | TGTGCCAGCAGCTTGGACAGTGACTATGGCTACACCTTC | CASSLDSDYGYTF
TRBJ1-5 | TRBD1 | . | TRBV3-1/TRBV3-2 | TGTGCCAGCAGCCAAGGGAGCAGGGGGAATCAGCCCCAGCATTTT | CASSQGSRGNQPQHF
TRBJ2-2 | TRBD1 | . | TRBV6-2/TRBV6-3 | TGTGCCAGCAGTACTGGACAGGGGGCTGTCGGGGAGCTGTTTTTT | CASSTGQGAVGELFF
TRBJ2-3 | . | . | TRBV9 | TGTGCCAGCAGCGCCTATTCTCCCCTTAGCACAGATACGCAGTATTTT | CASSAYSPLSTDTQYF
TRBJ2-3 | . | . | TRBV24-1 | TGTGCCACCGCCACAGGGAGCACAGATACGCAGTATTTT | CATATGSTDTQYF
TRBJ2-1 | TRBD2 | . | TRBV9 | TGTGCCAGCCGCACGGGGGGGTCTTCAAATGAGCAGTTCTTC | CASRTGGSSNEQFF
TRBJ1-3 | . | once | TRBV4-1 | TGCGCCAGCAGCCAAGCAGGCTCCTCTGGAAACACCATATATTTT | CASSQAGSSGNTIYF
TRBJ1-1 | TRBD1 | . | TRBV19 | TGTGCCAGTAGTATATACAGGGGAGACACTGAAGCTTTCTTT | CASSIYRGDTEAFF
TRBJ2-1 | TRBD2 | . | TRBV13 | TGTGCCAGCAGCTCCGAGGAGCGGGGACCCTACAATGAGCAGTTCTTC | CASSSEERGPYNEQFF
TRBJ1-1 | . | . | TRBV5-6 | TGTGCCAGCAGCTATGGGCCCCAAAACACTGAAGCTTTCTTT | CASSYGPQNTEAFF
TRBJ1-1 | . | . | TRBV7-9 | TGTGCCAGCACCCCGGCAGGGAAGAACACTGAAGCTTTCTTT | CASTPAGKNTEAFF
TRBJ1-5 | . | . | TRBV12-3/TRBV12-4 | TGTGCCAGCAGTGACTGGGTTAATCAGCCCCAGCATTTT | CASSDWVNQPQHF
TRBJ1-5 | . | . | TRBV6-2/TRBV6-3 | TGTGCCAGCAGTTACGAAGAGTACTTTAGCAATCAGCCCCAGCATTTT | CASSYEEYFSNQPQHF
TRBJ1-1 | . | . | TRBV5-4 | TGTGCCAGCAGCTTGGTTTCTTATAACACTGAAGCTTTCTTT | CASSLVSYNTEAFF
TRBJ2-7 | . | once | TRBV5-4 | TGTGCCAGCACCGGTGGGGGGACGGTTGAGCAGTACTTC | CASTGGGTVEQYF
TRBJ1-1 | . | . | TRBV28 | TGTGCCAGCATCCCACAGGGACGGACTGAAGCTTTCTTT | CASIPQGRTEAFF
TRBJ2-1 | TRBD2 | once | TRBV19 | TGTGCCAGTAGTTCACTAGCGGGGGGGCCCAGTGAGCAGTTCTTC | CASSSLAGGPSEQFF
TRBJ2-5 | . | . | TRBV18 | TGTGCCAGCTCATCCGACAGAGACCAAGAGACCCAGTACTTC | CASSSDRDQETQYF